This T cell receptor (beta chain) was documented in a study of radiation and T cells in renal cell carcinoma. Generated by immunoSEQ multiplex PCR, the TCRdb table keeps only in-frame clones and is missing some. The table lists about 150,000 clones, around 90% of them singletons, with 10% to 15% in the top ten. Germline lookup yields CDR1 SGHTA and CDR2 FQGNSA. This CDR3 spans 13 amino acids. V was clipped by 1 base and J by 4 bases, with 7 bases between them. Regarding time point: blood 2 weeks post-SBRT. The treatment denotes: 15 Gy SBRT to primary tumor, nephrectomy 4 weeks later. This renal cell carcinoma was of the clear cell type.

This chain links TRBV7-2 with TRBJ1-2; D is ambiguous. Sequenced here: blood, sampled from a patient whose treatment included radiotherapy and nephrectomy. This TCR came from a woman aged 50 to 60 with renal cell carcinoma. In DNA form, the CDR3 reads TGTGCCAGCAGCTTAGAGGCCCTCTATGGCTACACCTTC. Its protein is CASSLEALYGYTF. Full variable domain (outside the CDR3, taken from reference TRBV7-2 and TRBJ1-2): GAGVSQSPSNKVTEKGKDVELRCDPISGHTALYWYRQSLGQGLEFLIYFQGNSAPDKSGLPSDRFSAERTGGSVSTLTIQRTQQEDSAVYLCASSLEALYGYTFGSGTRLTVV.